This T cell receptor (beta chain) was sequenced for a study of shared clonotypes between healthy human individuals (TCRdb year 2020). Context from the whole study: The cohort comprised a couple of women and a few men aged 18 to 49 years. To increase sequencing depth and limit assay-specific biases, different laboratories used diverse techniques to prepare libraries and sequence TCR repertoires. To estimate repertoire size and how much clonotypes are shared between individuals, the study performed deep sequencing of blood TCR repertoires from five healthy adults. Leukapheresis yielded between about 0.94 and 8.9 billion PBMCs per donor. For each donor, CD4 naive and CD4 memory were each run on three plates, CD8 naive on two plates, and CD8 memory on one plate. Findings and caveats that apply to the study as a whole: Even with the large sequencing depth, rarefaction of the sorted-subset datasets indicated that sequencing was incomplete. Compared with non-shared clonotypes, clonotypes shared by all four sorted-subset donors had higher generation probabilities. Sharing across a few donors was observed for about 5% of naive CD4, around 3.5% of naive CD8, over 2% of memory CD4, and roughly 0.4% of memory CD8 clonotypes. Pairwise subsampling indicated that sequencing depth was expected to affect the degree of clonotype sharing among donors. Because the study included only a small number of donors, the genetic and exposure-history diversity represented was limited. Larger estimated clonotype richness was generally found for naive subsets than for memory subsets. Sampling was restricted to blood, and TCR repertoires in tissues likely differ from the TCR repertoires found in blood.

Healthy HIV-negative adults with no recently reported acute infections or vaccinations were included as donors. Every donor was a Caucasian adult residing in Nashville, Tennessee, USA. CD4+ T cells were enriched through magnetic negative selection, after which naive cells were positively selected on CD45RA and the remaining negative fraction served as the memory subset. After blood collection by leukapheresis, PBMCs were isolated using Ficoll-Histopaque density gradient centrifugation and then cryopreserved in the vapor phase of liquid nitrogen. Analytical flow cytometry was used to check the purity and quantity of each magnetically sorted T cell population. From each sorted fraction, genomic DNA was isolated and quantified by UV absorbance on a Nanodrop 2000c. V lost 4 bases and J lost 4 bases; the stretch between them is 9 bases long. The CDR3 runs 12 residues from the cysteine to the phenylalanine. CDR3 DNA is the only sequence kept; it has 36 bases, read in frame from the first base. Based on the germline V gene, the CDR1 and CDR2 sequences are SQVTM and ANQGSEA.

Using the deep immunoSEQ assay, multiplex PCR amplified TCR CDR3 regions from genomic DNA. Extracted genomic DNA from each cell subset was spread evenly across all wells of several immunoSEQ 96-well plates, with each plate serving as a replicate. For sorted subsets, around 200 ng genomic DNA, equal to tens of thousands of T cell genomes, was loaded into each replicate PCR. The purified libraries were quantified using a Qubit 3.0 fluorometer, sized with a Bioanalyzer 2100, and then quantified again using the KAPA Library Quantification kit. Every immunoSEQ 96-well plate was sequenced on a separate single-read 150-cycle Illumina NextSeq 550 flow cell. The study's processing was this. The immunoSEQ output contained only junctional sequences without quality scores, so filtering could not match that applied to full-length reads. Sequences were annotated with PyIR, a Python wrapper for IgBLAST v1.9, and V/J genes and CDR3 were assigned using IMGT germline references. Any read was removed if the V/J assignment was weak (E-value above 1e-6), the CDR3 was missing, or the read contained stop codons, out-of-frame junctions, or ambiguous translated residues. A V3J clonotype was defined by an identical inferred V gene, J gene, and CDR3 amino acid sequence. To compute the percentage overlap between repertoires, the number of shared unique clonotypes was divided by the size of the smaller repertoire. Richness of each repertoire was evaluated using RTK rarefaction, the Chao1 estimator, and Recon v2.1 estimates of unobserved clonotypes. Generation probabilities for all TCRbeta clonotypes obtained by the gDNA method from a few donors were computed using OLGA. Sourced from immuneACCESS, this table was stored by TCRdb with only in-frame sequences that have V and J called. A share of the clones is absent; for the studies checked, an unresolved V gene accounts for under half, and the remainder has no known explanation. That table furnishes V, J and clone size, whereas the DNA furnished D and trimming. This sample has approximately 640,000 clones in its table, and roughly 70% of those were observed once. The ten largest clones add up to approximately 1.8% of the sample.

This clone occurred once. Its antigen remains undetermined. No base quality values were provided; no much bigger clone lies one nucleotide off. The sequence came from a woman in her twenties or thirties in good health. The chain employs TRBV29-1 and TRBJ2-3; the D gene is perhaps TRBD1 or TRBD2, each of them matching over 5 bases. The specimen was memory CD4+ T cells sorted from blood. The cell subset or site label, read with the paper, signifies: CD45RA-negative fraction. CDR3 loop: CSVVRGPDTQYF. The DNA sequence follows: TGCAGCGTTGTTCGGGGCCCAGATACGCAGTATTTT.